One and the same sample provided the 7 T cell receptor beta chains below, sequenced in a study of beta chain features in type 1 diabetes. General study findings and limits: There was a moderate but significant shortening of TCRB CDR3s in all four CD4+ subsets of Type 1 diabetes patients.

The investigators reverse transcribed all of the isolated RNA, so they sequenced expressed TCRB transcripts. Sequencing used immunoSEQ multiplex PCR; TCRdb keeps in-frame clones, though not all of them. The sample records more than 100,000 clones, 28% being singletons. The antigens for these receptors are not known. Sequences were obtained from central memory CD4+ T cells from blood. All receptors derive from a young woman with type 1 diabetes.

The gene calls are TRBV20-1 and TRBJ1-2, with no clear D. The ends were cut back, 7 bases at V and 1 base at J, with 7 bases in the middle. CDR3 size: 11 residues. The V gene's germline CDR1 is DFQATT and CDR2 SNEGSKA (reference sequence). In DNA, the CDR3 is TGCAGTGGAAACAGTAACTATGGCTACACCTTC. Translation: CSGNSNYGYTF.

This clone was detected only once. This chain joins TRBV2 and TRBJ1-1, with 7 bases fitting TRBD1. The CDR3 runs 14 residues. Germline V gene sequence: CDR1 SNHLY, CDR2 FYNNEI. With 3 bases clipped from V and 1 base from J, the junction kept 2 bases outside the gene matches. The CDR3 bases are TGTGCCAGCAGTGACCAGGGGGGGAACACTGAAGCTTTCTTT. Translated, it gives CASSDQGGNTEAFF.

This clone has only a few counts. The chain uses TRBV14 and TRBJ1-2, with 9 bases lining up with TRBD1. Germline V gives CDR1 SGHDN, CDR2 FVKESK. CDR3 length equals 16 residues. Germline trimming cut 2 bases from V and 2 bases from J; bases unmatched to any gene: 6. The CDR3 protein is CASSQRIQGANYGYTF. As DNA, the CDR3 is TGTGCCAGCAGCCAAAGGATACAGGGGGCGAACTATGGCTACACCTTC.

The rearrangement links TRBV2 to TRBJ1-1; TRBD1 matches at 7 bases. Germline values: CDR1 SNHLY, CDR2 FYNNEI. V lost 6 bases, J lost 0 bases, and 1 base stayed unmatched. This CDR3 has 13 amino acids. CDR3 sequence: CASRGQVNTEAFF. DNA for the CDR3: TGTGCCAGCAGAGGACAGGTGAACACTGAAGCTTTCTTT.

This clone was seen more than once but under ten times. The chain uses TRBV18 and TRBJ2-3; 8 nucleotides line up with TRBD2. In germline, CDR1 is KGHSH, CDR2 LQKENI. The CDR3 has 15 residues. Losses at the gene ends were 4 bases for V and 4 bases for J; bases not matched to a gene: 7. CDR3 sequence reads: CASSLGGLVPDTQYF. DNA of the CDR3: TGTGCCAGCTCACTGGGGGGACTAGTTCCAGATACGCAGTATTTT.

The J gene is TRBJ2-3, the V gene TRBV7-3; 7 bases align to TRBD2. This CDR3 is built from 15 residues. V dropped 5 bases and J dropped 0; count of bases not matched to a gene: 5. Germline loops: CDR1 SGHTA, CDR2 FQGTGA. DNA of the CDR3: TGTGCCAGCAGCCCCGGCGGGGGTAGCACAGATACGCAGTATTTT. As protein: CASSPGGGSTDTQYF.

This clone was recorded a few times. The chain is built from TRBV19 and TRBJ2-2; 14 bases agree with TRBD2. There are 17 residues in the CDR3. After removal of 10 bases from V and 5 bases from J, the junction contained 12 bases not matched to a gene. The germline gives CDR1 LNHDA, CDR2 SQIVND (reference sequence). The CDR3 sequence is CATYRLAGGRRTGELFF. The DNA for the CDR3 is TGTGCCACCTATAGACTAGCGGGAGGGAGGAGGACCGGGGAGCTGTTTTTT.